This T cell receptor beta chain was captured by sequencing in a study of PD-1 blockade in classical Hodgkin lymphoma. Study observations and caveats: Complete responders matched newly diagnosed patients in baseline diversity. In CD4+ cells, TCR diversity went up significantly by C4D1, but in CD8+ cells it did not.

Germline lookup yields CDR1 SGDLS and CDR2 YYNGEE. V was clipped by 5 bases and J by 3 bases, with 19 bases between them. The CDR3 totals 16 residues. By share, this clone ranks as medium-sized. Antigen: not known. Exposure to brentuximab vedotin varied, and each patient had relapsed following autologous stem cell transplantation. Reported best responses ranged across complete response, partial response or progressive disease. Sequencing used immunoSEQ multiplex PCR; TCRdb keeps in-frame clones, though not all of them. The sample records roughly 14,000 clones, less than 70% being singletons. This TCR was sampled from a human donor with classical Hodgkin lymphoma. The rearrangement links TRBV9 to TRBJ2-3; tentative D call: TRBD2 (5 bases). The starting material was peripheral blood mononuclear cells (PBMCs), obtained at baseline. The CDR3 sequence is CASSDGLTGRTDTQYF. CDR3 DNA sequence: TGTGCCAGCAGTGACGGGTTGACGGGAAGGACAGATACGCAGTATTTT.